One and the same sample provided the 2 T cell receptor beta chains below, sequenced in a study of blood T cell repertoires in COVID-19. Profiling relied on immunoSEQ multiplex PCR, and the TCRdb table lists in-frame clones only, not all of them. The sample lists around 270,000 clones, 80% to 90% seen once, with approximately 0.84% in the top ten. The specimen sequenced was peripheral blood. The receptors stem from a man aged 30 to 45 with acute or convalescent COVID-19.

This rearrangement joins TRBV6-5 to TRBJ1-1; D possibly corresponds to TRBD1 (6 bases). This CDR3 contains 16 residues. V lost 2 bases to trimming and J lost 1 base, with 14 bases between them. From germline, CDR1 is MNHEY and CDR2 SVGAGI. The CDR3 DNA follows: TGTGCCAGCAGTTACCGTTCCACAGGGAAGAACACTGAAGCTTTCTTT. It is translated as CASSYRSTGKNTEAFF.

CDR3 protein: CASRGLGKNYGYTF. The CDR3 DNA follows: TGTGCCAGCAGGGGACTCGGGAAGAACTATGGCTACACCTTC. The chain is built from TRBV6-5 and TRBJ1-2, with D tentatively TRBD1 (5 bases). V was shortened by 6 bases and J by 2 bases, with 13 bases between the two germline ends. The CDR3 consists of 14 residues. Germline assignment: CDR1 MNHEY and CDR2 SVGAGI.